The clone carrying this T cell receptor (beta chain) was seen a single time. This record belongs to a study of blood T cell repertoires in COVID-19. Produced via immunoSEQ multiplex PCR; TCRdb's table is partial and in-frame only. The sample lists some 200,000 clones, around four fifths seen once, with about 0.91% in the top ten. This TCR came from a man in his sixties with COVID-19, enrolled during active disease. The source material was peripheral blood.

DNA for the CDR3: TGTGCCAGCAGCCAAAGGCTGGGGGCGAATGGCTACACCTTC. It yields the protein CASSQRLGANGYTF. The chain uses TRBV3-1 (or the pseudogene TRBV3-2) and TRBJ1-2, with a possible D match to TRBD1 (6 bases). The V and J ends lost 2 bases and 6 bases respectively, with 13 bases between them. Per germline, CDR1 LGHDT and CDR2 YNNKEL (reference sequence). The CDR3 sequence is 14 residues long.